The sequence of this T cell receptor beta chain was determined in a study of cytomegalovirus exposure and HLA in healthy donors (dated by TCRdb to 2016 to 2017). General notes on the study: An earlier analysis of approximately 600 of the donors reported roughly 270 Gb of sequence data and roughly 110 million unique TCR beta sequences from 150 million to 200 million T cells. To study patterns of TCR occurrence, a later analysis re-analyzed previously published TCR beta repertoires from 666 donors and added high-resolution HLA genotyping. In addition to the first cohort of around 670 subjects, a separate validation cohort of about 120 different subjects was used. An early release covering some 640 HLA-typed donors comprised about 300 gigabases of sequencing data and roughly 86 million unique TCR sequences. Typing coverage differed by locus: A, B, C, DRB1 and DQB1 were typed in roughly 629-630 donors, DQA1 in roughly 500, DPA1 in some 600, and DPB1 in around 490. Across some 400 genotyped donors of the cohort, an average of about 240,000 unique TCR beta nucleotide sequences per donor were sequenced, and roughly a sixth of those sequences were non-productive. An earlier analysis of several hundred of the donors used high-throughput TCR beta sequencing to judge whether each TCR beta V gene segment behaved as functional or pseudogenic. HLA typing covered class I and class II loci at four-digit resolution. The genetic ancestry cluster associated with self-reported Caucasian donors included approximately 85% of the approximately 410 genotyped donors. The T cell repertoires of 550 to 850 subjects were profiled by immunosequencing and related to cytomegalovirus serostatus. The study combined high-throughput TCR immunosequencing, statistical association of individual TCRs with disease status, and machine learning to predict cytomegalovirus infection status. Donor age, sex, ethnicity and CMV serostatus were collected together with the repertoire data. Rather than using new phenotypic data, the later analysis identified candidate immune exposures from TCR beta sequences and from how often those sequences occurred across donors. All discovery cohort repertoires had been generated using a single sequencing platform. A later genetic analysis took genome-wide SNP genotypes for about 65% of the 666 donors and used that subset as a discovery cohort. The study aimed to test whether cataloging public T cell receptors could reveal signatures of past pathogen exposure. About 5 DR-DQ haplotypes were handled as single units for association and clustering, since linkage in the cohort was strong. The research as a whole found: A further reported finding was that TCR beta sequences accurately predicted the HLA-A and HLA-B alleles for most subjects in the first cohort. Immune exposure information for the cohort was limited to CMV serostatus. A cluster of highly shared sequence variants was judged likely to be a technical artifact of the sequencing pipeline. The study listed around 160 TCR beta chains as associated with cytomegalovirus. In a later analysis, the rate of TCR association differed among HLA loci, with DRB1 alleles having the most associated TCRs and HLA-C alleles having the fewest. Assigning TCR associations to individual alleles was difficult when HLA alleles, especially DR and DQ, strongly co-occurred. The classifier was reported to diagnose cytomegalovirus status with high specificity and sensitivity in both the original and validation cohorts. An association between a missense DCLRE1C variant and V-gene and J-gene trimming of TCR beta chains was found in a later genetic analysis and replicated in an independent cohort. According to a later genetic analysis, donors in an Asian-associated ancestry cluster had fewer N-insertions in productive TCRs than the roughly 700-donor mean. In a later analysis, several top co-occurrence clusters were reported to appear linked to parvovirus B19, influenza, CMV and Epstein-Barr virus. In an earlier analysis of 587 of the donors, most TCR beta V segments appeared in productive rearrangements about 87% or about 30% of the time, broadly matching IMGT annotations. According to the authors, the approach could potentially be generalized to other disease states and immunological phenotypes. Specific HLA alleles were associated with 18,000 or so TCR beta sequences at a false discovery rate of 0.05 in a later analysis. In a later analysis, HLA-associated TCR beta chains were found to be more clonally expanded and to have lower generation probabilities than equally common non-associated chains. In vitro tests confirmed that three of the cytomegalovirus-associated TCR beta chains recognize cytomegalovirus antigens. Because counts were too low, about 17 rarely observed V segments, including chromosome 9 orphons, were excluded from the earlier analysis of around 590 of the donors. In this cohort, only TCR beta chains were sequenced, and detectable features were limited by the absence of alpha or paired-chain data. Because the 87-base-pair reads could not distinguish some IMGT-functional V segments, including TRBV6-2 and TRBV6-3, those segments were excluded. Linkage disequilibrium might explain the correlated functional status among segregating V segments, but an unknown experimental factor could not be ruled out. Across donors, most TCR sequences were observed very rarely, whereas some public TCRs were present in many individuals. Sequencing depth was assumed to be roughly uniform across donors in the presence/absence analyses, though that assumption may not hold. Because HLA typing was missing for some donors at each locus, association tests included only the typed subset. A later analysis found that most CMV-associated TCR beta chains appeared HLA-restricted, with HLA associations seemingly driven largely by CMV exposure.

Details on this clone: No antigen is known for it. Within one base of it there is no much larger clone, and no base qualities were kept.

The library was generated by the immunoSEQ multiplex PCR assay. For the multiplex PCR, a mixture combining 60 forward primers for TCR Vbeta segments and 13 reverse primers for TCR Jbeta segments was used. A multiplex PCR assay on genomic DNA amplified the CDR3 region of rearranged TCR beta genes. The amplified TCR beta libraries were sequenced on the Illumina HiSeq System as 87-base-pair reads. Processing in the source paper ran as follows. A later analysis counted approximately 84 million unique TCR beta chains across the 650 to 800 repertoires, and 9 million to 14 million of these chains were shared by at least two donors. To remove PCR and sequencing errors, raw reads were error-corrected and collapsed into unique sequences using a nearest-neighbor algorithm that merged closely related sequences. To assign V, D and J gene segments, CDR3 sequences were aligned to IMGT reference sequences. For a sequence to be retained, a match of at least six nucleotides to both a V gene segment and a J gene segment was required. A rearrangement was called productive if the CDR3 had no stop codons and remained in frame with V and J, and every other rearrangement was called non-productive. Following IMGT convention, CDR3 was defined as the stretch from the second conserved V-encoded cysteine up to the conserved J-encoded phenylalanine. In an earlier analysis of around 570 of the donors, sequences lacking an unambiguous match to a single V gene segment were excluded. An earlier analysis of a few hundred of the donors classified V segments as functional when productive rearrangements were above 56.7% and as segregating when the standard deviation between donors was above 5%. To diagnose cytomegalovirus status from the catalog of TCR beta chain sequences, a statistical classification framework was built. V and J gene assignment, in a later analysis, came from comparing TCR nucleotide sequences with IMGT/GENE-DB human TR gene sequences. Using the TCRdist pipeline, a later analysis assigned CDR3 sequences along with most-parsimonious VDJ recombination scenarios. In a later analysis, each TCR beta chain was defined by its CDR3 amino acid sequence together with its V-gene family, and reads lacking a unique V-gene family were excluded. As a way to deal with suspected cross-contamination and a sequencing artifact, a later analysis dropped roughly 600 nucleotide sequences that were highly shared and had low generation probability. For each public chain, a later analysis derived a clonal expansion index from normalized ranks of inferred template counts within each repertoire. In a later analysis, generation probabilities were computed using a VDJ recombination model fitted to out-of-frame rearrangements, and the results were checked against IGoR. Hypergeometric tests were used in a later analysis to score TCR-TCR, TCR-HLA and TCR-CMV co-occurrence, with a repertoire-size bias correction applied to the TCR pairs. A later analysis estimated false discovery rates by permuting HLA or CMV assignments 20 times. In a later analysis, co-occurring TCRs were grouped using DBSCAN, and TCRdist sequence similarity was added for clustering within HLA-allele-positive subsets. For co-occurrence clustering, repertoires with fewer than 30,000 or more than 120,000 public chains were excluded, along with about five repertoires with anomalous nucleotide sharing. TCRdb mirrors the immuneACCESS table, restricted to in-frame sequences. Some clones are absent from its copies; in checked studies, under half trace to an unresolved V gene, and the reason for the others is unknown. The DNA was the basis for D and trimming; V, J and clone size are from that table. Across this sample there are approximately 140,000 clones, with over 60% seen only once. Jointly, the top ten make up approximately 1.6% of the sample.

The trim is 6 bases for V and 5 bases for J, with a gap of 13 bases between the germline ends. Including cysteine and phenylalanine, the CDR3 has 14 amino acids. Only the CDR3 portion is preserved as DNA: 42 bases, with reading frame beginning at the first base. Sequences WSHSY (CDR1) and SAAADI (CDR2) are obtained from the germline V gene. The cohort was made up of about 670 healthy bone marrow donors. At the time of sampling, all cohort members were nominally healthy, though unrecorded immune exposures were likely present. The donor was CMV seronegative and was included in the group of about 350 seronegative cohort members. Every donor gave a peripheral blood sample, and the peripheral blood mononuclear cells from that sample were used for TCR beta sequencing. Genomic DNA was extracted from the blood cell samples with the Qiagen DNeasy Blood Extraction Kit.

This TCR came from a woman between 18 and 30 years old in good health and CMV-seronegative. The sample comprised PBMCs. The chain employs TRBV10-2 and TRBJ2-2, and the D gene may be TRBD2, 7 bases matching. The nucleotides read TGCGCCAGCAGAGCGGGACACGGGACCGGGGAGCTGTTTTTT. Its protein reads: CASRAGHGTGELFF.